This T cell receptor (beta chain) was documented in a study of beta chain features in type 1 diabetes. The study's findings and limits: In type 1 diabetes patients, VDJ junctions had fewer insertions; deletions at these junctions were more frequent.

Donors contributed one heparinised blood draw apiece, averaging about 110 mL. The entirety of the isolated RNA underwent reverse transcription, so expressed TCRB transcripts were sequenced. Some clones are missing from TCRdb's copy, which holds only in-frame ones; the method was immunoSEQ multiplex PCR. The table shows about 620,000 clones, with around 16% occurring only once. CDR1 and CDR2 (germline): KGHSH, LQKENI. This CDR3 is 16 amino acids long. V was pared by 2 bases and J by 7 bases, with 21 bases between. Note on this clone: Its antigen is unknown.

This TCR came from a man younger than 35 in good health. The sequencing sample was made of naive CD4+ T cells from blood. V gene TRBV18 combines with J gene TRBJ2-7; D unresolved. The CDR3, as DNA: TGTGCCAGCTCACCAAAAGGGCACACCCCATTCAGTGAGCAGTACTTC. It codes for CASSPKGHTPFSEQYF.